The clone carrying this T cell receptor (beta chain) was observed at least ten times. Trimming removed 6 bases from V and 3 bases from J, with 12 bases in between. In germline, CDR1 is MNHNY, CDR2 SVGAGI (reference sequence). The CDR3 covers 13 residues. This specimen belongs to a study of T cells in Graves' hyperthyroidism and ophthalmopathy. TCR beta CDR3 regions were amplified from RNA. First-round RT-PCR targeting the TCR CDR3 was performed with the HTBI primer set. Via MiXCR, TCRdb re-called the multiplex PCR reads, giving one row per CDR3 protein. The sample holds around 720,000 distinct CDR3 sequences, approximately 40% seen once.

The rearrangement joins TRBV6-6 to TRBJ2-7; D remains ambiguous. The material sequenced was blood. This TCR was recovered from a woman in her thirties or forties with Graves' hyperthyroidism. This chain's CDR3 is CASRPPALYEQYF. The DNA of the CDR3 is TGTGCCAGCAGACCTCCGGCCCTCTACGAGCAGTACTTC.